A single T cell receptor (beta chain) is shown here with its context. These data belong to a study of control samples from healthy donors and cancer patients. Some clones are missing from TCRdb's copy, which holds only in-frame ones; the method was immunoSEQ multiplex PCR. The sample includes tens of thousands of clones, about 94% of them seen just once. The sequenced sample was blood. The TCR was taken from a woman under 40 in good health.

The CDR3 coding sequence is TGTGCCAGCAGTTGGGCCAGCAGGGCTAAGAGAGCTTTCTTT. Translated: CASSWASRAKRAFF. The V call is TRBV6-5, the J call TRBJ1-1, with D perhaps TRBD1 (5 bases). This CDR3 is 14 amino acids long. Germline CDR1 MNHEY, CDR2 SVGAGI. Trimming stripped 4 bases from V and 10 bases from J, with 19 bases between.